This TCR beta chain stems from a study of T cell responses to AZD1222 COVID-19 vaccine. Broader study findings: White British ancestry dominated among donors, who included more females, and clonal diversity was possibly underestimated. Epitopes outside B.1.351 and B.1.1.7 mutated regions reportedly drew nearly half of spike TCRs. Spike-spanning, vaccine-associated CD4 TCRs were dominant at 160-218 and 743-854. Baseline testing showed seropositivity in only a handful of AZD1222 recipients.

The CDR3 totals 15 residues. Germline assignment: CDR1 SGHNT and CDR2 YYREEE (reference sequence). Trimming cost V 4 bases and J 3 bases, with 17 bases left between them. The assay was immunoSEQ multiplex PCR, and TCRdb's table has in-frame clones only and misses some. The table lists 100,000 to 150,000 clones, roughly 85% of them singletons. In regard to this clone: Its target is not known.

The clonotype originates from an adult who received the AZD1222 COVID-19 vaccine. The sequencing used peripheral blood, collected 28 days after the second AZD1222 dose. The V gene is TRBV5-4, the J gene TRBJ2-7, with D possibly being TRBD1 (6 bases). CDR3 nucleotides: TGTGCCAGCAGCGCCCAACAGGGATCGGGCTACGAGCAGTACTTC. Translated, it gives CASSAQQGSGYEQYF.